The sample holds one count of the clone carrying this TCR beta chain. The data were obtained in a study of blood T cell repertoires in COVID-19. Study context: The United States, Italy and Spain provided the acute and convalescent COVID-19 samples.

Germline assignment: CDR1 MNHEY and CDR2 SMNVEV (reference sequence). This CDR3 is 16 amino acids long. The V and J ends lost 4 bases and 7 bases, in that order; junction bases with no gene match: 12. Generated by immunoSEQ multiplex PCR, the TCRdb table keeps only in-frame clones and is missing some. The table includes some 260,000 clones, roughly 86% detected once. This TCR was sampled from a woman aged 25 to 39 with acute or convalescent COVID-19. This sequence joins TRBV27 and TRBJ1-5, with 8 positions matching TRBD1. The sample was peripheral blood. The CDR3 sequence is CASSSTGAVERQPQHF. CDR3 DNA sequence: TGTGCCAGCAGTTCGACAGGGGCCGTGGAGAGGCAGCCCCAGCATTTT.